The clone carrying this T cell receptor (beta chain) was recorded only once. The antigen is undetermined. This CDR3 has 13 amino acids. CDR1 and CDR2 from the germline V gene are SEHNR and FQNEAQ (reference sequence). The V gene lost 6 bases and the J gene lost 0 bases, with 3 bases spanning the gap. The data are from a study of vaccination effects on CD4 cells after COVID-19. Using viral peptide pools, the ViraFEST assay grew out antigen-specific CD4+ T cells prior to sequencing. The authors isolated CD4+ T cells after ten to eleven days of culture. A positive SARS-CoV-2 PCR test fell between March and December 2020. TCRdb's copy holds only in-frame clones and misses some; the assay was immunoSEQ multiplex PCR. The sample gives 26,000 or so clones, around three quarters of which show up once; approximately 16% is in the top ten.

The receptor was isolated from a human donor who had a prior SARS-CoV-2 infection. V gene TRBV7-9 combines with J gene TRBJ2-6; D gene ambiguous. Sequenced material: CD4+ T cells from PBMCs cultured with HCoV-NL63 spike peptides, taken before COVID-19 vaccination. For the CDR3, the DNA is TGTGCCAGCAGTGGCTCTGGGGCCAACGTCCTGACTTTC. Its translation: CASSGSGANVLTF. Supplemented by reference TRBV7-9 and TRBJ2-6, the full variable domain reads DTGVSQNPRHKITKRGQNVTFRCDPISEHNRLYWYRQTLGQGPEFLTYFQNEAQLEKSRLLSDRFSAERPKGSFSTLEIQRTEQGDSAMYLCASSGSGANVLTFGAGSRLTVL.